This T cell receptor beta chain originates from a study of early T cells in non-severe SARS-CoV-2 infection. TCRdb reprocessed the 5' RACE reads with MiXCR, giving one entry per CDR3 protein. The sample holds some 58,000 distinct CDR3 sequences, 11% seen once. The CDR3 runs 16 residues. The V gene's germline CDR1 is MGHDK and CDR2 SYGVNS. J lost 1 base, V lost 3 bases, and 6 bases had no gene match. This clonotype has just a few counts. This chain uses TRBV25-1 with TRBJ2-5; 9 bases align to TRBD1. Source: whole blood, taken at baseline. The source is an adult who was a healthcare worker with PCR-confirmed SARS-CoV-2 infection or an uninfected control (not recorded which). CDR3 amino acids: CASSDAGTGIQETQYF. CDR3 sequence (DNA): TGTGCCAGCAGTGATGCCGGGACAGGGATCCAAGAGACCCAGTACTTC.